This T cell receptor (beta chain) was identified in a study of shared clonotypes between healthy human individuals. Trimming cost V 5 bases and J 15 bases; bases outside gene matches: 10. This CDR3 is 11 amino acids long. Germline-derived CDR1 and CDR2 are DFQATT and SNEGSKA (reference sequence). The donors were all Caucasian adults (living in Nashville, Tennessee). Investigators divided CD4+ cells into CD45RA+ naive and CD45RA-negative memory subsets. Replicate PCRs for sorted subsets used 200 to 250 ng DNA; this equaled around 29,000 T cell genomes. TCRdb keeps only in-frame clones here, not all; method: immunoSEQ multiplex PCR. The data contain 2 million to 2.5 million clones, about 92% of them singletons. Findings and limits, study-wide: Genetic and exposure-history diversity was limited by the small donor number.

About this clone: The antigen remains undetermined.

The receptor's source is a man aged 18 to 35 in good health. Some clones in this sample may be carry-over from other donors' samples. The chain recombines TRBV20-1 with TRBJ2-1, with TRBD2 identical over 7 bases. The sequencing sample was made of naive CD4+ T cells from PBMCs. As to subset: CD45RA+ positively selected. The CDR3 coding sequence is TGCAGTGCTCCGACTAGCCGTGCTCCGTTCTTC. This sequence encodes CSAPTSRAPFF.